One and the same sample provided the 21 T cell receptor beta chains below, sequenced in a study of human T cells and chemical hapten exposure. MiXCR was run by TCRdb on the RACE reads, yielding one entry per CDR3 protein. This table holds 150,000 to 200,000 distinct CDR3 sequences, 25% to 30% found once. Specified time point: patch test 3, about 24 weeks after DPC sensitization. Treatment denoted: therapeutic diphenylcyclopropenone sensitization with weekly scalp DPC. Here the sequenced sample was whole blood, taken in connection with sensitization to the hapten diphenylcyclopropenone (DPC). All receptors derive from a woman under 30 with alopecia areata. Some clones in this sample may be carry-over from other donors' samples.

This clonotype was counted only a few times. This chain joins TRBV5-1 and TRBJ2-7; no clear D. Looked up from germline, CDR1 is SGHRS and CDR2 is YFSETQ. The V gene lost 0 bases and the J gene lost 6 bases, with 10 bases spanning the gap. CDR3 size: 13 residues. The CDR3 DNA follows: TGCGCCAGCAGCTTGGTCGTTTCCGGCGAGCAGTACTTC. Translated, it gives CASSLVVSGEQYF.

This clonotype occurred a few times. Here the CDR3 reads CASSFRESDTEAFF. In DNA form, the CDR3 reads TGTGCCAGCAGCTTCCGGGAGTCAGACACTGAAGCTTTCTTT. The chain is built from TRBV7-2 and TRBJ1-1; unclear D gene. The CDR3 contains 14 residues. V shed 3 bases and J shed 3 bases, with 11 bases lying between them. Germline V CDR1 and CDR2: SGHTA, FQGNSA.

This clonotype has only a few counts. The V gene is TRBV20-1, the J gene TRBJ2-1; D not certain. The CDR3 runs to 12 residues. From germline, CDR1 is DFQATT and CDR2 SNEGSKA (reference sequence). V was shortened by 6 bases and J by 5 bases, with 11 bases between the two germline ends. CDR3 residues: CSAETHNNEQFF. DNA for the CDR3: TGCAGTGCCGAGACCCACAACAATGAGCAGTTCTTC.

This clonotype has at least ten counts. This chain connects TRBV11-1 to TRBJ1-1; D unclear. Trimming left V 3 bases short and J 11 bases short, with 13 bases between. Germline V gives CDR1 SGHAT, CDR2 FQDESV (reference sequence). This CDR3 contains 12 residues. DNA of the CDR3: TGTGCCAGCAGCTTCACAGCGGGTGCGGCTTTCTTT. It encodes CASSFTAGAAFF.

This clonotype showed up many times. The chain couples TRBV6-2 or TRBV6-3 to TRBJ2-1; D is ambiguous. The germline V and J ends were trimmed by 0 bases and 5 bases, with 20 bases remaining between them. In germline, CDR1 is MNHEY, CDR2 SVGEGT. The CDR3 has 18 amino acids. CDR3 amino acids: CASSYSFSVSSYDNEQFF. For the CDR3, the DNA is TGTGCCAGCAGTTACTCGTTCTCTGTTTCCTCCTACGACAATGAGCAGTTCTTC.

The chain has TRBV3-1 and TRBJ2-1, with D unclear. The V and J ends lost 2 bases and 9 bases respectively, with 8 bases between them. The CDR3 spans 12 residues. The germline CDR1 and CDR2 sequences are LGHDT and YNNKEL (reference sequence). CDR3 bases: TGTGCCAGCAGCCAACCCCCCGGTGAGCAGTTCTTC. This translates into CASSQPPGEQFF.

The DNA of the CDR3 is TGCAGTGCTCCGTGGGGGGGTCATGAAAAACTGTTTTTT. It encodes CSAPWGGHEKLFF. The rearrangement links TRBV20-1 to TRBJ1-4; D possibly corresponds to TRBD1 (5 bases). The germline gives CDR1 DFQATT, CDR2 SNEGSKA (reference sequence). The V gene lost 5 bases and the J gene lost 6 bases, with 13 bases spanning the gap. This CDR3 spans 13 amino acids.

The chain employs TRBV7-9 and TRBJ1-3; D uncertain. CDR1 is SEHNR and CDR2 is FQNEAQ in the germline V gene (reference sequence). V dropped 5 bases and J dropped 5 bases, with 1 base sitting between them. This CDR3 has 10 residues. CDR3 sequence: CASSRNTIYF. CDR3 in DNA: TGTGCCAGCAGCCGAAACACCATATATTTT.

The rearrangement joins TRBV6-5 to TRBJ2-7; D perhaps matches TRBD2 (5 bases). The V and J ends lost 6 bases and 5 bases respectively, with 17 bases between them. The CDR3 is 14 residues long. The germline V gene encodes CDR1 MNHEY and CDR2 SVGAGI. The CDR3 coding sequence is TGTGCCAGCAGCGCCAGCGGCGTCTTGCACGAGCAGTACTTC. Protein sequence: CASSASGVLHEQYF.

There are many counts of this clonotype. V usage is TRBV14 and J usage is TRBJ2-2; D unresolved. In germline, CDR1 is SGHDN, CDR2 FVKESK. Trimming shortened V by 6 bases and J by 1 base, and 9 bases separated the two germline ends. CDR3 length: 14 residues. CDR3 DNA: TGTGCCAGCAGACAACAGATGAACACCGGGGAGCTGTTTTTT. Translated: CASRQQMNTGELFF.

This clonotype was seen a few times. The J gene is TRBJ2-2, the V gene TRBV4-2; D possibly corresponds to TRBD1 (6 bases). CDR3 size: 14 residues. Per germline, CDR1 LGHNA and CDR2 YNFKEQ. Trimming removed 1 base at V and 7 bases at J, with 10 bases between. The CDR3 here is CASSQVGADGELFF. In DNA, the CDR3 is TGTGCCAGCAGCCAAGTGGGGGCTGACGGGGAGCTGTTTTTT.

This clonotype appeared once. The chain uses TRBV25-1 and TRBJ2-2; D is perhaps TRBD1 (7 bases). The V and J ends lost 6 bases and 5 bases respectively, with 19 bases between them. The CDR3 totals 16 residues. Per germline, CDR1 MGHDK and CDR2 SYGVNS. The CDR3 loop is CASRSMGQGGTGELFF. The CDR3 DNA follows: TGTGCCAGCAGATCCATGGGGCAGGGGGGTACCGGGGAGCTGTTTTTT.

The genes are TRBV7-3 and TRBJ2-1; no firm D call. Trimming removed 1 base from V and 9 bases from J, with 13 bases in between. The CDR3 has 14 amino acids. Germline CDR1 SGHTA, CDR2 FQGTGA. CDR3 nucleotides: TGTGCCAGCAGCTTAAACCTTAAATTGGGTGAGCAGTTCTTC. It yields the protein CASSLNLKLGEQFF.

This sequence joins TRBV2 and TRBJ1-6, with 7 positions matching TRBD1. Germline CDR1 and CDR2: SNHLY and FYNNEI. The CDR3 has 15 amino acids. Losses at the gene ends were 4 bases for V and 0 bases for J; bases not matched to a gene: 0. The CDR3 is CASSGTGSYNSPLHF. DNA for the CDR3: TGTGCCAGCAGTGGGACAGGCTCCTATAATTCACCCCTCCACTTT.

This clonotype was detected a few times. CDR3 amino acids: CASSLYGGLQETQYF. In DNA, the CDR3 is TGTGCCAGCAGTTTATATGGGGGACTCCAAGAGACCCAGTACTTC. V gene TRBV12-3 or TRBV12-4 combines with J gene TRBJ2-5; tentatively, D is TRBD2 (6 bases). The CDR3 covers 15 residues. V lost 2 bases and J lost 1, with 11 bases in between.

This clonotype was detected many times. J is TRBJ1-3 and V is TRBV6-2 or TRBV6-3; 7 bases agree with TRBD1. The CDR3 totals 13 residues. V gave up 7 bases and J gave up 9 bases; unmatched junction bases: 9. The V gene's germline CDR1 is MNHEY and CDR2 SVGEGT. CDR3 coding DNA: TGTGCCAGCATCCGGGACAGCGTGAGCACCATATATTTT. This encodes CASIRDSVSTIYF.

In this sample, this clonotype turned up once. The chain uses TRBV4-2 and TRBJ2-3; D gene ambiguous. The CDR3 length is 15 residues. V lost 3 bases to trimming and J lost 4 bases, with 14 bases between them. Germline loops: CDR1 LGHNA, CDR2 YNFKEQ. The CDR3 protein is CASSQDPHPPDTQYF. CDR3 DNA: TGTGCCAGCAGCCAGGATCCTCACCCCCCAGATACGCAGTATTTT.

The chain joins TRBV30 to TRBJ1-5; a possible D gene is TRBD1 (6 bases). Germline V CDR1 and CDR2: GTSNPN, SVGIG (reference sequence). The CDR3 covers 15 residues. Trimming took off 3 bases at V and 1 base at J, with 13 bases between the two ends. CDR3 region: CAWSSPGQSNQPQHF. In DNA form, the CDR3 reads TGTGCCTGGAGCTCCCCCGGACAGAGCAATCAGCCCCAGCATTTT.

The rearrangement uses TRBV7-2 and TRBJ2-1; the match to TRBD2 covers 8 bases. Per germline, CDR1 SGHTA and CDR2 FQGNSA. V shed 3 bases and J 2 bases; nucleotides not matched to a gene: 3. The CDR3 spans 15 residues. The CDR3 sequence is CASSLSGGAYNEQFF. The CDR3 DNA reads TGTGCCAGCAGCTTGAGCGGGGGAGCCTACAATGAGCAGTTCTTC.

The J gene is TRBJ2-2, the V gene TRBV27, with D perhaps given as TRBD1 or TRBD2 (6 bases each). In germline, CDR1 is MNHEY, CDR2 SMNVEV (reference sequence). V was trimmed by 5 bases and J by 3 bases, leaving 22 bases between them. CDR3 length: 18 amino acids. The CDR3 DNA reads TGTGCCAGCAGTACGACAGGTCCAAAGGGGGGAGACACCGGGGAGCTGTTTTTT. Its protein product is CASSTTGPKGGDTGELFF.

The gene calls are TRBV3-2 and TRBJ1-2; whether TRBD1, the table's D call, matches the DNA was not checked. TRBV3-2 is listed as a pseudogene. There are 15 residues in the CDR3. In DNA, the CDR3 is TGTGCCAGCAGACCCACCGGGACAAGAAACTATGGCTACACCTTC. Translated, it gives CASRPTGTRNYGYTF.